This T cell receptor (beta chain) was sequenced in a study of vaccination and CD4 T cells after COVID-19. Specified treatment: approximately 9-day PBMC culture with coronavirus spike peptide pools or control peptides (ViraFEST assay). The V and J ends lost 2 bases and 7 bases, in that order; junction bases with no gene match: 7. This CDR3 has 14 amino acids. Points on this clonotype: Antigen specificity is unknown.

The Oncomine TCR Beta short-read assay was applied to DNA of cultured CD4+ T cells. Using its own MiXCR run on the PCR reads, TCRdb lists one record per CDR3 protein. Of around 20,000 distinct CDR3 sequences in the sample, roughly 50% are singletons; the top ten hold less than 8.5%. The V gene is TRBV12-3 or TRBV12-4, the J gene TRBJ2-7; 8 nucleotides line up with TRBD2. This TCR derives from a human donor who had recovered from COVID-19. Sequencing input: CD4+ T cells from blood, cultured in vitro. CDR3 protein: CASSLQRESGEQYF. DNA for the CDR3: TGTGCCAGCAGTTTACAGCGGGAGTCAGGAGAGCAGTACTTC.